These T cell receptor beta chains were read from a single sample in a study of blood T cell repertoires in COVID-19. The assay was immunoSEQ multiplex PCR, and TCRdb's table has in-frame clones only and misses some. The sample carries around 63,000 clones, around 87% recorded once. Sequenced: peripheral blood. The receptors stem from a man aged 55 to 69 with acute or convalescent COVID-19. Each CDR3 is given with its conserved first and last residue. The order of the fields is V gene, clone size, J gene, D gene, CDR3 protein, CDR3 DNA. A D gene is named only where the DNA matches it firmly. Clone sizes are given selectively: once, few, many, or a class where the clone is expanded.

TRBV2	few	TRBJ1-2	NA	CASSPQQGMGIAYGYTF	TGTGCCAGCAGCCCCCAACAGGGCATGGGTATCGCCTATGGCTACACCTTC
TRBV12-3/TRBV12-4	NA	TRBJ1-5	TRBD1	CASSRTGYQPQHF	TGTGCCAGCAGTAGGACAGGTTATCAGCCCCAGCATTTT
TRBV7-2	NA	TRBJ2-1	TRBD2	CASSFQRGANFEQFF	TGTGCCAGCAGCTTCCAGCGGGGGGCCAATTTTGAGCAGTTCTTC
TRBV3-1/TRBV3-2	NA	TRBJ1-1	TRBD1	CASSPLQGRAFF	TGTGCCAGCAGCCCCTTACAGGGGAGGGCTTTCTTT
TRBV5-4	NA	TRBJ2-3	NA	CASSKDSPDTQYF	TGTGCCAGCAGCAAAGACAGTCCAGATACGCAGTATTTT
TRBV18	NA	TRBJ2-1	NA	CASSPAPTAHSGNEQFF	TGTGCCAGCTCACCCGCTCCAACAGCTCATTCTGGGAATGAGCAGTTCTTC
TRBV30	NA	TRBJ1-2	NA	CAWARMTGDGYTF	TGTGCCTGGGCCAGAATGACAGGTGATGGCTACACCTTC
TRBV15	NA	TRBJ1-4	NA	CATSRVTADEKLFF	TGTGCCACCAGCAGAGTAACAGCTGATGAAAAACTGTTTTTT
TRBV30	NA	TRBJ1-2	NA	CAWSADTVQGGYTF	TGTGCCTGGAGTGCCGACACTGTTCAGGGTGGCTACACCTTC
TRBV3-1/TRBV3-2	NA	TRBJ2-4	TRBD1	CASSDAGGGNIQYF	TGTGCCAGCAGCGATGCAGGGGGTGGAAACATTCAGTACTTC
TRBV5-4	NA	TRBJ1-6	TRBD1	CASSRDDRDNSPLHF	TGTGCCAGCAGCCGTGATGACAGGGATAATTCACCCCTCCACTTT
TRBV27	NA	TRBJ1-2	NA	CASSFVQGSPGYTF	TGTGCCAGCAGTTTTGTCCAGGGGAGCCCTGGCTACACCTTC
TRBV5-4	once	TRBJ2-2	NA	CASSFLSLANTGELFF	TGTGCCAGCAGCTTTTTGAGCTTAGCGAACACCGGGGAGCTGTTTTTT
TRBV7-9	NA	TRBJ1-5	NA	CASRPAWGGPQHF	TGTGCCAGCAGGCCCGCGTGGGGGGGGCCCCAGCATTTT
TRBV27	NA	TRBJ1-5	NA	CASTTRGGNQPQHF	TGTGCCAGCACCACTCGGGGGGGAAATCAGCCCCAGCATTTT
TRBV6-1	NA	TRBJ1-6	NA	CASSLTGPGSPLHF	TGTGCCAGCAGTCTGACAGGCCCAGGATCACCCCTCCACTTT
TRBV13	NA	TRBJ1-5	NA	CASSPQGPLRTGNQPQHF	TGTGCCAGCAGCCCACAGGGTCCCCTACGCACTGGCAATCAGCCCCAGCATTTT
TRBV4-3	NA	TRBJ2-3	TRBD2	CASGTRNTDTQYF	TGCGCCAGCGGGACTAGGAACACAGATACGCAGTATTTT
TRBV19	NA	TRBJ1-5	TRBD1	CASSSDRENQPQHF	TGTGCCAGTAGTAGCGACAGGGAAAATCAGCCCCAGCATTTT
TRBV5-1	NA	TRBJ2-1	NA	CASSLEGGLGSYNEQFF	TGCGCCAGCAGCTTGGAGGGGGGGCTCGGGTCCTACAATGAGCAGTTCTTC
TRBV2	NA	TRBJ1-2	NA	CASSGPREEGGDYGYTF	TGTGCCAGCAGTGGCCCGAGGGAGGAGGGCGGTGACTATGGCTACACCTTC
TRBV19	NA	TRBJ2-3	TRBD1	CASSTGQGGTDTQYF	TGTGCCAGTAGTACGGGACAGGGGGGTACAGATACGCAGTATTTT
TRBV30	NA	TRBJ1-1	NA	CAQTGRGNTEAFF	TGTGCCCAGACAGGTCGAGGGAACACTGAAGCTTTCTTT
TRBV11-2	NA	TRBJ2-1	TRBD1	CASSLALGQVYNEQFF	TGTGCCAGCAGCTTAGCATTGGGACAGGTATACAATGAGCAGTTCTTC
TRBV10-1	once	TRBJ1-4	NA	CASSEATNEKLFF	TGCGCCAGCTCAGAAGCAACTAATGAAAAACTGTTTTTT
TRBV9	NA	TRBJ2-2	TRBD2	CASSVGGGPTGELFF	TGTGCCAGCAGCGTGGGCGGGGGACCCACCGGGGAGCTGTTTTTT
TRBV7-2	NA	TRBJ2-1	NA	CASSLRLMGASYNEQFF	TGTGCCAGCAGCTTAAGATTGATGGGGGCCTCCTACAATGAGCAGTTCTTC
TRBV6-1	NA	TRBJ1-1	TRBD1	CASSEGRGRTEAFF	TGTGCCAGCAGTGAAGGTAGGGGGCGAACTGAAGCTTTCTTT
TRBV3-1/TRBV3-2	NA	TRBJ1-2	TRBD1	CASSHTGGRGDGYTF	TGTGCCAGCAGCCATACAGGGGGCCGGGGGGATGGCTACACCTTC
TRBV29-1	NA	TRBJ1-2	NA	CSVEPGDYGYTF	TGCAGCGTTGAGCCGGGAGACTATGGCTACACCTTC
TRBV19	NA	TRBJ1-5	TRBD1	CASSKDRFDQPQHF	TGTGCCAGTAGTAAGGACAGGTTTGATCAGCCCCAGCATTTT
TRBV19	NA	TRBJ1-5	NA	CASSTGYQPQHF	TGTGCCAGCAGTACAGGGTATCAGCCCCAGCATTTT
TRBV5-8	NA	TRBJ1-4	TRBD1	CASSLGQGREKLFF	TGTGCCAGCAGCCTCGGACAGGGAAGAGAAAAACTGTTTTTT
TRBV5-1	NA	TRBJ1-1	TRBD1	CASSKDRGVTEAFF	TGCGCCAGCAGCAAAGACAGGGGTGTCACTGAAGCTTTCTTT
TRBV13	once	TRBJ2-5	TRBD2	CASSPTSGGSQETQYF	TGTGCCAGCAGCCCGACTAGCGGGGGATCCCAAGAGACCCAGTACTTC
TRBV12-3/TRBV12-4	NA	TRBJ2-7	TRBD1	CASSWTGRYEQYF	TGTGCCAGCAGTTGGACAGGGAGGTACGAGCAGTACTTC
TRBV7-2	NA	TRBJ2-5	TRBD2	CASSWVAGALQETQYF	TGTGCCAGCAGCTGGGTAGCGGGGGCTCTACAAGAGACCCAGTACTTC
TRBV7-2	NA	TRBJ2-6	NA	CASSVRTSGANVLTF	TGTGCCAGCAGCGTACGGACTTCTGGGGCCAACGTCCTGACTTTC
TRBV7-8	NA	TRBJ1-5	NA	CASSFPGANAPQHF	TGTGCCAGCAGCTTCCCAGGGGCCAATGCGCCCCAGCATTTT
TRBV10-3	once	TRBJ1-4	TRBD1	CASSDRAGEKLFF	TGTGCCAGCTCGGACAGGGCCGGAGAAAAACTGTTTTTT
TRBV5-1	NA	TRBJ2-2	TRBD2	CASSSGLARTGELFF	TGCGCCAGCAGCTCGGGACTAGCTAGGACCGGGGAGCTGTTTTTT
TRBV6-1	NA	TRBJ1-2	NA	CASSEGADIYGYTF	TGTGCCAGCAGTGAAGGCGCCGACATCTATGGCTACACCTTC
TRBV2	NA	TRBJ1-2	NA	CASSAGQSSGYTF	TGTGCCAGCAGTGCAGGGCAATCCTCTGGCTACACCTTC